Listed below are T cell receptor beta chains from one sample, sequenced in a study of blood T cell repertoires in COVID-19. Using immunoSEQ multiplex PCR, the repertoire was profiled, and TCRdb retains in-frame clones only, with some absent. The sample has over 65,000 clones; less than 85% are singletons. The material sequenced was peripheral blood. Receptors were obtained from a man aged 80 or over with active COVID-19. Each CDR3 is given with its conserved first and last residue. The D gene is left open where the match is weak. For some rows the clone size is stated as once, few or many, or as a class when expanded; others skip it.

abundance,j_gene,d_gene,v_gene,CDR3aa,CDR3nt
NA,TRBJ2-7,TRBD2,TRBV6-5,CASSSGGFYEQYF,TGTGCCAGCAGTAGCGGGGGGTTCTACGAGCAGTACTTC
NA,TRBJ2-1,TRBD1,TRBV27,CASSSRDRGSEQFF,TGTGCCAGCAGTTCCAGGGACAGGGGTTCTGAGCAGTTCTTC
once,TRBJ1-1,NA,TRBV18,CASSLGGSNTEAFF,TGTGCCAGCTCACTAGGCGGGTCGAACACTGAAGCTTTCTTT
NA,TRBJ2-7,TRBD1,TRBV5-6,CASSYTGGIFYEQYF,TGTGCCAGCAGCTATACAGGGGGCATCTTTTACGAGCAGTACTTC
few,TRBJ2-3,NA,TRBV5-4,CASSPGQTSTDTQYF,TGTGCCAGCAGCCCCGGACAGACTAGCACAGATACGCAGTATTTT
NA,TRBJ1-2,TRBD1,TRBV25-1,CASRDSLNSYGYTF,TGTGCCAGTAGGGACAGCCTAAACAGCTATGGCTACACCTTC
once,TRBJ1-3,TRBD1,TRBV3-1/TRBV3-2,CASSRLDRGLGDRDSGNTIYF,TGTGCCAGCAGCCGCCTAGACAGGGGGCTAGGAGACCGCGACTCTGGAAACACCATATATTTT
NA,TRBJ2-1,TRBD1,TRBV11-3,CASSQDRGPYNEQFF,TGTGCCAGCAGCCAAGACAGGGGTCCCTACAATGAGCAGTTCTTC
NA,TRBJ2-1,TRBD2,TRBV4-3,CASSQDIVVGRANEQFF,TGCGCCAGCAGCCAAGATATAGTGGTCGGGAGGGCCAATGAGCAGTTCTTC
NA,TRBJ2-7,TRBD2,TRBV5-4,CASSSGTSGRDFEQYF,TGTGCCAGCAGCTCCGGGACTAGCGGGAGGGATTTTGAGCAGTACTTC
NA,TRBJ1-4,NA,TRBV19,CASSIAGVNEKLFF,TGTGCCAGTAGTATAGCCGGGGTTAATGAAAAACTGTTTTTT
NA,TRBJ2-2,NA,TRBV27,CASSGTWNTGELFF,TGTGCCAGCAGTGGGACATGGAACACCGGGGAGCTGTTTTTT
NA,TRBJ2-7,TRBD2,TRBV7-3,CASSLEGLAGSEQYF,TGTGCCAGCAGCTTGGAGGGACTAGCGGGGAGTGAGCAGTACTTC
NA,TRBJ1-5,TRBD1,TRBV19,CASSAGQPYQPQHF,TGTGCCAGTAGTGCGGGACAGCCTTATCAGCCCCAGCATTTT
once,TRBJ1-5,NA,TRBV4-3,CASSQTYYSNQPQHF,TGCGCCAGCAGCCAAACATATTATAGCAATCAGCCCCAGCATTTT
NA,TRBJ2-1,NA,TRBV6-5,CASPPGQPYNEQFF,TGTGCCAGCCCCCCGGGACAACCGTACAATGAGCAGTTCTTC
few,TRBJ2-7,TRBD1,TRBV27,CASSLGQRSYEQYF,TGTGCCAGCAGTTTGGGACAGCGGTCGTACGAGCAGTACTTC
few,TRBJ2-1,NA,TRBV9,CASSGPGTLSYNEQFF,TGTGCCAGCAGCGGTCCCGGGACTTTGTCCTACAATGAGCAGTTCTTC
NA,TRBJ1-4,NA,TRBV6-5,CASSIRYNEKLFF,TGTGCCAGCAGTATCCGGTATAATGAAAAACTGTTTTTT
once,TRBJ2-7,TRBD1,TRBV5-1,CASRERTGGYEQYF,TGCGCCAGCAGAGAACGCACAGGGGGCTACGAGCAGTACTTC
once,TRBJ2-2,TRBD1,TRBV2,CASNRDRQNTGELFF,TGTGCCAGCAATAGGGACAGGCAGAACACCGGGGAGCTGTTTTTT
NA,TRBJ1-2,NA,TRBV7-2,CASSRDIYGYTF,TGTGCCAGCAGCCGGGACATCTATGGCTACACCTTC
NA,TRBJ2-1,NA,TRBV7-2,CASSFVRGSSYNEQFF,TGTGCCAGCAGCTTTGTGAGGGGGAGCTCCTACAATGAGCAGTTCTTC
NA,TRBJ1-3,NA,TRBV5-8,CASRVTGSSGNTIYF,TGTGCCAGCAGAGTAACAGGCTCCTCTGGAAACACCATATATTTT
NA,TRBJ2-7,TRBD2,TRBV28,CASSRGAGGWNEQYF,TGTGCCAGCAGCCGAGGAGCGGGAGGGTGGAACGAGCAGTACTTC
NA,TRBJ1-5,NA,TRBV6-5,CASRRTLDSNQPQHF,TGTGCCAGCAGGAGGACACTCGATAGCAATCAGCCCCAGCATTTT
NA,TRBJ2-3,NA,TRBV5-5,CASSPAAARDTQYF,TGTGCCAGCAGCCCCGCCGCGGCGAGGGATACGCAGTATTTT
NA,TRBJ1-4,TRBD1,TRBV19,CASSTSGQGARKLFF,TGTGCCAGTAGTACTTCGGGACAGGGGGCGCGGAAACTGTTTTTT
NA,TRBJ1-5,NA,TRBV15,CATSRVSPRGNQPQHF,TGTGCCACCAGCAGAGTCAGCCCCAGGGGCAATCAGCCCCAGCATTTT
once,TRBJ2-7,NA,TRBV3-1/TRBV3-2,CASSQAGGAYEQYF,TGTGCCAGCAGCCAAGCGGGGGGCGCCTACGAGCAGTACTTC
NA,TRBJ2-3,NA,TRBV6-6,CASSYGRDTQYF,TGTGCCAGCAGTTACGGCAGAGATACGCAGTATTTT
NA,TRBJ2-7,NA,TRBV5-1,CASSLVQASRYEQYF,TGCGCCAGCAGCTTGGTTCAGGCCTCCCGTTACGAGCAGTACTTC
NA,TRBJ1-5,NA,TRBV4-1,CASSQHRDNQPQHF,TGCGCCAGCAGCCAACACAGGGACAATCAGCCCCAGCATTTT
NA,TRBJ2-1,TRBD2,TRBV5-4,CASSHLAGITYNEQFF,TGTGCCAGCAGCCATTTAGCGGGTATTACCTACAATGAGCAGTTCTTC
NA,TRBJ2-5,NA,TRBV5-1,CASSFAGPQETQYF,TGCGCCAGCAGCTTCGCGGGGCCCCAAGAGACCCAGTACTTC
NA,TRBJ1-5,NA,TRBV28,CASSFLGQAKNQPQHF,TGTGCCAGCAGTTTCTTGGGGCAGGCCAAGAATCAGCCCCAGCATTTT
few,TRBJ1-6,NA,TRBV6-5,CASSYERRNNSPLHF,TGTGCCAGCAGTTACGAACGGCGGAATAATTCACCCCTCCACTTT
NA,TRBJ2-7,NA,TRBV19,CASSTQQGTGEQYF,TGTGCCAGTAGTACCCAGCAGGGGACGGGCGAGCAGTACTTC
NA,TRBJ1-2,NA,TRBV5-6,CASSPGDYGYTF,TGTGCCAGCAGCCCCGGGGACTATGGCTACACCTTC
NA,TRBJ2-1,TRBD2,TRBV18,CASSPPGTSGNNEQFF,TGTGCCAGCTCACCACCGGGGACTAGCGGAAACAATGAGCAGTTCTTC
NA,TRBJ2-7,NA,TRBV5-6,CASSYSDRPSYEQYF,TGTGCCAGCAGCTACTCAGACAGGCCCTCCTACGAGCAGTACTTC